The source of this T cell receptor (beta chain) is a study of T cell responses to AZD1222 COVID-19 vaccine. Clones were sequenced by immunoSEQ multiplex PCR, and TCRdb holds only the in-frame ones, with some missing. This sample yields roughly 93,000 clones, of which roughly 90% are seen a single time; roughly 24% belongs to the top ten. The starting material was peripheral blood, obtained on day 0 of AZD1222 vaccination. The sequence was obtained from an adult in good health.

The CDR3 coding sequence is TGTGCCAGTAGAGGTAGCTGGAACATTCAGTACTTC. It encodes CASRGSWNIQYF. V and J are TRBV19 and TRBJ2-4; D not resolved. The CDR3 spans 12 residues. Trimming left V 6 bases short and J 7 bases short, with 10 bases between. Germline-derived CDR1 and CDR2 are LNHDA and SQIVND (reference sequence).